A single sample is the source of the 16 T cell receptor beta chains below, sequenced in a study of T-cell reconstitution after alpha-beta-depleted transplantation in children. Unique molecular identifiers were incorporated into the prepared TCRbeta library. Using its own MiXCR run on the PCR reads, TCRdb lists one record per CDR3 protein. Among 250,000 to 300,000 distinct CDR3 sequences, roughly 10% were seen once, and the ten largest hold about a quarter. Sequences were derived from peripheral blood, sampled 180 days after TCRalphabeta/CD19-depleted stem cell transplant. The source of these receptors is a male patient between 2 and 10 years old who had a stem cell transplant for chronic granulomatous disease, so the T cells may come from the graft donor.

This clonotype was observed a handful of times. The gene calls are TRBV25-1 and TRBJ1-5; the D gene is possibly TRBD1 (5 bases). Germline V CDR1 and CDR2: MGHDK, SYGVNS. Trimming took 6 bases from V and 1 from J, leaving 10 bases between them. The CDR3 has 14 residues. The CDR3: CASRGVGSNQPQHF. The CDR3 DNA follows: TGTGCCAGCAGGGGGGTTGGAAGCAATCAGCCCCAGCATTTT.

On this clonotype: The junction does not match germline at one end; this may be a read error. V usage is TRBV27 and J usage is TRBJ2-6; D may match TRBD1 or TRBD2 (5 bases each). This CDR3 has 13 residues. Germline CDR1 reads MNHEY; CDR2 reads SMNVEV (reference sequence). The CDR3 is CVSSPNGANVLTF. The DNA of the CDR3 is TGTGTCAGCAGTCCTAACGGGGCCAACGTCCTAACTTTC.

This clonotype was recorded at least ten times. This rearrangement joins TRBV18 to TRBJ2-7, with 11 bases that match TRBD2. CDR3 size: 15 residues. V shed 5 bases and J 2 bases; nucleotides not matched to a gene: 5. From germline, CDR1 is KGHSH and CDR2 LQKENI. In nucleotides, the CDR3 is TGTGCCAGCTCAGGTCTAGCGGGAGGAGCCTACGAGCAGTACTTC. It translates to CASSGLAGGAYEQYF.

The table lists this clonotype with many counts. This rearrangement joins TRBV12-3 or TRBV12-4 to TRBJ2-1; D is possibly TRBD2 (6 bases). This CDR3 comprises 16 residues. The V end was cut by 4 bases, the J end by 3 bases, with 16 bases between. This CDR3 reads CASSYPKTSHYNEQFF. The CDR3 DNA is TGTGCCAGCAGTTACCCAAAGACTAGTCACTACAATGAGCAGTTCTTC.

This clonotype showed up many times. V gene TRBV29-1 combines with J gene TRBJ1-1; 10 bases match TRBD1. CDR3 length equals 12 residues. Per germline, CDR1 SQVTM and CDR2 ANQGSEA. With 7 bases clipped from V and 8 bases from J, the junction kept 7 bases outside the gene matches. CDR3 bases: TGCAGCGCCGTCCCGGGACAGGGGGAAGCTTTCTTT. Translated, it gives CSAVPGQGEAFF.

This clonotype was counted at least ten times. V is TRBV20-1 and J is TRBJ2-3; 8 bases are a match to TRBD1. Trimming cost V 3 bases and J 4 bases; bases outside gene matches: 6. CDR3 length: 14 amino acids. The V gene's germline CDR1 is DFQATT and CDR2 SNEGSKA (reference sequence). The CDR3 region has the DNA TGCAGTGCTAGCAGGACAGGGCGCGCAGATACGCAGTATTTT. Protein: CSASRTGRADTQYF.

This clonotype occurred many times. The rearrangement uses TRBV12-3 or TRBV12-4 and TRBJ2-5; TRBD1 agrees at 7 bases. The CDR3 length is 16 residues. V dropped 7 bases and J dropped 3; count of bases not matched to a gene: 14. The CDR3 region has the DNA TGTGCCAGCACTAGTCTCGTCGGACAGGCTAAAGAGACCCAGTACTTC. The encoded protein is CASTSLVGQAKETQYF.

This clonotype was seen repeatedly, ten times or more. This chain links TRBV6-5 with TRBJ1-5, with TRBD1 matching over 8 bases. The germline gives CDR1 MNHEY, CDR2 SVGAGI. The ends lost 4 bases at V and 7 bases at J; junction bases unmatched: 6. The CDR3 has 14 residues. The CDR3 sequence is CASSFTGGRQPQHF. The CDR3 DNA sequence: TGTGCCAGCAGTTTCACAGGGGGACGACAGCCCCAGCATTTT.

This clonotype was observed many times. This rearrangement joins TRBV20-1 to TRBJ1-4; D remains ambiguous. CDR1 DFQATT and CDR2 SNEGSKA come from the germline V gene (reference sequence). V lost 6 bases, J lost 3 bases, and 11 bases lay in between. CDR3 length equals 13 residues. The CDR3 region has the DNA TGCAGTGCCCAGGTGGAACCTAATGAAAAACTGTTTTTT. Amino acid sequence: CSAQVEPNEKLFF.

The chain's CDR3 is CASSKSIAKNTGELFF. In nucleotides, the CDR3 is TGTGCCAGCAGTAAAAGTATAGCGAAGAACACCGGGGAGCTGTTTTTT. V and J are TRBV6-1 and TRBJ2-2; TRBD2 is a possible D gene (5 bases). The V gene's germline CDR1 is MNHNS and CDR2 SASEGT. CDR3 size: 16 residues. Trimming took 5 bases from V and 1 from J, leaving 14 bases between them.

The table lists this clonotype with many counts. V is TRBV4-1 and J is TRBJ2-7, with D possibly matching TRBD1 (6 bases). V was cut by 1 base and J by 2 bases, with 12 bases left in between. Germline CDR1 is MGHRA and CDR2 is YSYEKL. This CDR3 has 15 residues. Here the CDR3 DNA reads TGCGCCAGCAGCCAAGTCTCGGACAGTACCTACGAGCAGTACTTC. It yields the protein CASSQVSDSTYEQYF.

This clonotype was counted ten times or more. The V call is TRBV5-1, the J call TRBJ2-3; the D gene could be TRBD1 or TRBD2 (6 bases each). Trimming left V 4 bases short and J 0 bases short, with 15 bases between. The CDR3 extends over 16 amino acids. CDR1 and CDR2 (germline): SGHRS, YFSETQ. CDR3 DNA: TGCGCCAGCAGCCCCCCAACGGGGGCGAGCACAGATACGCAGTATTTT. Translated: CASSPPTGASTDTQYF.

The chain combines TRBV6-5 with TRBJ1-5; D unresolved. The CDR3 is made up of 14 amino acids. Looked up from germline, CDR1 is MNHEY and CDR2 is SVGAGI. Between the trimmed V and J ends, which lost 4 bases and 7 bases, there was a span of 14 bases. CDR3 residues: CASSSLGLSQPQHF. DNA of the CDR3: TGTGCCAGCAGTTCCCTCGGCCTCTCACAGCCCCAGCATTTT.

The table lists this clonotype with many counts. CDR3 residues: CASSLARRGRGAFYNEQFF. CDR3 coding DNA: TGTGCCAGCAGCTTAGCGCGGAGGGGGCGTGGGGCATTTTATAATGAGCAGTTCTTC. The chain has TRBV7-8 and TRBJ2-1, with D maybe TRBD1 (7 bases). The germline gives CDR1 SGHVS, CDR2 FQNEAQ. The CDR3 is 19 amino acids. Trimming left V 0 bases short and J 7 bases short, with 25 bases between.

This clonotype was picked up many times. The V and J genes are TRBV12-3 or TRBV12-4 and TRBJ1-1; D uncertain. Trimming left V 6 bases short and J 3 bases short, with 8 bases between. CDR3 length equals 12 residues. The CDR3 nucleotides are TGTGCCAGCAGATTTGGGTACACTGAAGCTTTCTTT. Its translation is CASRFGYTEAFF.

In its sample, this clonotype was seen many times. The chain has TRBV9 and TRBJ1-6, with a weak D call TRBD1 (5 bases). This CDR3 contains 14 residues. In germline, CDR1 is SGDLS, CDR2 YYNGEE. Trimming took 3 bases from V and 7 from J, leaving 11 bases between them. The CDR3 sequence: CASSAEGWNSPLHF. CDR3 sequence (DNA): TGTGCCAGCAGCGCAGAGGGGTGGAATTCACCCCTCCACTTT.